What follows are 24 T cell receptor beta chains derived from one specimen sequenced in a study of technical replicates of blood from a handful of donors. The assay was immunoSEQ multiplex PCR, and TCRdb's table has in-frame clones only and misses some. The repertoire has approximately 87,000 clones, approximately 96% of them found once; the top ten carry roughly 0.33%. Source material: T cells isolated from PBMCs. The receptors were gathered from a human donor in good health.

This sequence joins TRBV29-1 and TRBJ2-7; TRBD1 matches at 9 bases. Germline V gene sequence: CDR1 SQVTM, CDR2 ANQGSEA. The CDR3 is made up of 14 amino acids. V lost 6 bases, J lost 0 bases, and 6 bases stayed unmatched. The CDR3 loop is CSVSGTGSSYEQYF. The CDR3 coding sequence is TGCAGCGTCTCCGGGACAGGGAGCTCCTACGAGCAGTACTTC.

The V and J genes are TRBV19 and TRBJ2-7, with 9 bases identical to TRBD1. Germline V CDR1 and CDR2: LNHDA, SQIVND (reference sequence). This CDR3 contains 14 residues. The J segment lost 3 bases and the V segment lost 3 bases, leaving 3 bases of the junction unmatched. The CDR3 loop is CASSMGQGHYEQYF. CDR3 coding DNA: TGTGCCAGTAGTATGGGACAGGGACACTACGAGCAGTACTTC.

The chain links TRBV28 to TRBJ1-1; D is unresolved. CDR1 and CDR2 from the germline V gene are MDHEN and SYDVKM. The germline V and J ends were trimmed by 0 bases and 1 base, with 9 bases remaining between them. CDR3 length: 15 amino acids. CDR3 residues: CASSLWYRWNTEAFF. CDR3 bases: TGTGCCAGCAGTTTATGGTACAGATGGAACACTGAAGCTTTCTTT.

The chain is built from TRBV10-3 and TRBJ2-1, with TRBD2 matching 11 bases. Germline CDR1 ENHRY, CDR2 SYGVKD. The J segment lost 1 base and the V segment lost 4 bases, leaving 0 bases of the junction unmatched. The CDR3 is made up of 15 amino acids. CDR3 sequence reads: CAISASGGSYNEQFF. The CDR3 bases are TGTGCCATCAGTGCTAGCGGGGGGTCCTACAATGAGCAGTTCTTC.

The chain uses TRBV7-3 and TRBJ2-3; 8 nucleotides agree with TRBD1. The ends lost 5 bases at V and 0 bases at J; junction bases unmatched: 7. The CDR3 is made up of 16 amino acids. CDR1 SGHTA and CDR2 FQGTGA come from the germline V gene. DNA for the CDR3: TGTGCCAGCAGCCCCCGACAGGGGCGCAGCACAGATACGCAGTATTTT. Translated, it gives CASSPRQGRSTDTQYF.

The V gene is TRBV29-1, the J gene TRBJ1-2; the D is unclear. CDR1 SQVTM and CDR2 ANQGSEA come from the germline V gene. The CDR3 is 14 residues long. V lost 3 bases, J lost 0 bases, and 11 bases lay in between. CDR3 residues: CSVEGRGTNYGYTF. The CDR3 DNA reads as TGCAGCGTTGAGGGAAGAGGGACTAACTATGGCTACACCTTC.

V is TRBV10-3 and J is TRBJ2-3, with unresolved D. The V end was cut by 3 bases, the J end by 2 bases, with 9 bases between. The CDR3 consists of 14 residues. Germline loops: CDR1 ENHRY, CDR2 SYGVKD. CDR3 bases: TGTGCCATCAGTGAATACTCCGACACAGATACGCAGTATTTT. Protein: CAISEYSDTDTQYF.

The rearrangement joins TRBV2 to TRBJ2-1; 7 bases are shared with TRBD1. Germline V gene sequence: CDR1 SNHLY, CDR2 FYNNEI. J was trimmed by 4 bases and V by 6 bases; bases with no gene match: 6. The CDR3 consists of 14 residues. This chain's CDR3 is CASRPGQPYNEQFF. Here the CDR3 DNA reads TGTGCCAGCAGACCGGGACAGCCTTACAATGAGCAGTTCTTC.

The chain employs TRBV7-9 and TRBJ2-3; D ambiguous. This CDR3 has 17 residues. V was trimmed by 1 base and J by 2 bases, leaving 16 bases between them. CDR1 and CDR2 from the germline V gene are SEHNR and FQNEAQ (reference sequence). This CDR3 is CASSLVQPHILTDTQYF. CDR3 in DNA: TGTGCCAGCAGCTTAGTACAACCACATATTCTCACAGATACGCAGTATTTT.

The chain has TRBV4-1 and TRBJ2-1; 13 bases match TRBD2. This CDR3 is built from 15 residues. Germline CDR1 and CDR2: MGHRA and YSYEKL. V trimming: 8 bases; J trimming: 8 bases; junction bases outside the gene matches: 9. The CDR3 DNA reads as TGCGCCAGCCGGAGAGGACTAGCGGGAGTCGATGAGCAGTTCTTC. Translated: CASRRGLAGVDEQFF.

The chain has TRBV4-2 and TRBJ1-1; 10 bases are a match to TRBD1. This CDR3 is built from 17 residues. V shed 3 bases, J shed 0 bases, and the junction held 7 bases outside the gene matches. Germline CDR1 and CDR2: LGHNA and YNFKEQ. The CDR3 sequence: CASSQTGGTGLNTEAFF. The CDR3 coding sequence is TGTGCCAGCAGCCAGACAGGGGGCACCGGCTTGAACACTGAAGCTTTCTTT.

V and J are TRBV7-2 and TRBJ2-1; TRBD2 is a possible D gene (6 bases). Germline V gene data show CDR1 as SGHTA and CDR2 as FQGNSA. V lost 6 bases, J lost 7 bases, and 10 bases lay in between. The CDR3 runs 12 residues. The CDR3 protein is CASSRDWNEQFF. The DNA of the CDR3 is TGTGCCAGCAGTCGGGACTGGAATGAGCAGTTCTTC.

This chain connects TRBV13 to TRBJ1-2; TRBD1 is a possible D gene (6 bases). Germline values: CDR1 PRHDT, CDR2 FYEKMQ (reference sequence). V lost 1 base to trimming and J lost 8 bases, with 8 bases between them. The CDR3 length is 12 residues. The CDR3 nucleotides are TGTGCCAGCAGCTTAGACAGGGACGGCTACACCTTC. Encoded protein: CASSLDRDGYTF.

The gene calls are TRBV19 and TRBJ2-3; 7 positions match TRBD1. This CDR3 has 17 amino acids. CDR1 is LNHDA and CDR2 is SQIVND in the germline V gene (reference sequence). J lost 1 base, V lost 5 bases, and 12 bases had no gene match. CDR3 amino acids: CASSPADRRLGTDTQYF. In DNA, the CDR3 is TGTGCCAGTAGTCCGGCGGACAGGCGGCTTGGCACAGATACGCAGTATTTT. The full variable domain, completed using reference TRBV19 and TRBJ2-3, is DGGITQSPKYLFRKEGQNVTLSCEQNLNHDAMYWYRQDPGQGLRLIYYSQIVNDFQKGDIAEGYSVSREKKESFPLTVTSAQKNPTAFYLCASSPADRRLGTDTQYFGPGTRLTVL.

CDR3 DNA: TGTGCCAGTAGTCTAAATCAGGGGATGTTCTACGAGCAGTACTTC. Translated: CASSLNQGMFYEQYF. The chain carries TRBV19 and TRBJ2-7, with D possibly TRBD1 on 6 matching bases. The CDR3 has 15 amino acids. Germline loops: CDR1 LNHDA, CDR2 SQIVND (reference sequence). The germline V and J ends were trimmed by 5 bases and 3 bases, with 17 bases remaining between them.

The J gene is TRBJ1-4, the V gene TRBV7-9; 8 positions match TRBD1. V lost 7 bases and J lost 8; bases outside the gene matches: 6. CDR1 is SEHNR, CDR2 FQNEAQ, per germline (reference sequence). This CDR3 has 13 residues. The CDR3 DNA reads TGTGCCAGCATGGGACAGGAGATGGAAAAACTGTTTTTT. It yields the protein CASMGQEMEKLFF.

The chain carries TRBV19 and TRBJ1-1; D is undetermined. CDR1 is LNHDA and CDR2 is SQIVND in the germline V gene (reference sequence). V was clipped by 10 bases and J by 2 bases, with 14 bases between them. The CDR3 totals 13 residues. CDR3 amino acids: CATRTRENTEAFF. CDR3 in DNA: TGTGCCACCCGCACCCGGGAAAACACTGAAGCTTTCTTT. The full variable domain, rest sourced from reference TRBV19 and TRBJ1-1, is DGGITQSPKYLFRKEGQNVTLSCEQNLNHDAMYWYRQDPGQGLRLIYYSQIVNDFQKGDIAEGYSVSREKKESFPLTVTSAQKNPTAFYLCATRTRENTEAFFGQGTRLTVV.

V and J are TRBV9 and TRBJ2-7, with D perhaps TRBD1 (6 bases). Between the trimmed V and J ends, which lost 7 bases and 1 base, there was a span of 12 bases. Germline assignment: CDR1 SGDLS and CDR2 YYNGEE. This CDR3 is 13 amino acids long. CDR3 coding DNA: TGTGCCAGCGGCCTCGGACAGTCCTACGAGCAGTACTTC. Translating gives CASGLGQSYEQYF.

This clone was found once. The gene calls are TRBV9 and TRBJ2-3; 7 bases map to TRBD2. Germline CDR1 SGDLS, CDR2 YYNGEE. V trimming: 0 bases; J trimming: 1 base; junction bases outside the gene matches: 8. CDR3 length: 17 residues. The CDR3 reads CASSVAPGGSGTDTQYF. CDR3 nucleotides: TGTGCCAGCAGCGTAGCGCCAGGCGGGAGTGGCACAGATACGCAGTATTTT.

This clone showed up just a few times. The genes are TRBV13 and TRBJ1-5, with D unclear. The CDR3 length is 12 residues. V was cut by 3 bases and J by 2 bases, with 2 bases left in between. Germline loops: CDR1 PRHDT, CDR2 FYEKMQ (reference sequence). The CDR3 DNA reads as TGTGCCAGCAGCTTCGGCAATCAGCCCCAGCATTTT. This translates into CASSFGNQPQHF.

This clone was seen a handful of times. The V gene is TRBV6-4, the J gene TRBJ1-1; TRBD1 matches 8 bases. The CDR3 extends over 13 amino acids. With V trimmed by 8 bases and J by 4 bases, 6 bases remained unmatched. CDR1 is MRHNA and CDR2 is SNTAGT in the germline V gene. CDR3 sequence: CASRDRRGTEAFF. The DNA for the CDR3 is TGTGCCAGCCGGGACAGGAGGGGCACTGAAGCTTTCTTT.

This chain connects TRBV4-2 to TRBJ1-1; D is uncertain. Trimming shortened V by 2 bases and J by 3 bases, and 16 bases separated the two germline ends. This CDR3 region has 16 residues. The germline V gene has CDR1 LGHNA and CDR2 YNFKEQ. CDR3 amino acids: CASSQSVLAGYTEAFF. The CDR3, as DNA: TGTGCCAGCAGCCAATCGGTTCTCGCAGGCTACACTGAAGCTTTCTTT.

The chain couples TRBV19 to TRBJ1-1; TRBD1 matches at 9 bases. Germline V gene lookup returns CDR1 LNHDA and CDR2 SQIVND (reference sequence). Unmatched junction bases numbered 0, after V lost 6 bases and J lost 4 bases. The CDR3 length is 12 residues. This CDR3 reads CASRQGATEAFF. In DNA, the CDR3 is TGTGCCAGTAGACAGGGGGCCACTGAAGCTTTCTTT. Full variable domain (rest looked up from reference TRBV19 and TRBJ1-1): DGGITQSPKYLFRKEGQNVTLSCEQNLNHDAMYWYRQDPGQGLRLIYYSQIVNDFQKGDIAEGYSVSREKKESFPLTVTSAQKNPTAFYLCASRQGATEAFFGQGTRLTVV.

The chain combines TRBV5-6 with TRBJ2-1; weak D call: TRBD2 (6 bases). CDR3 length: 13 amino acids. Trimming took off 0 bases at V and 7 bases at J, with 8 bases between the two ends. Germline CDR1 is SGHDT and CDR2 is YYEEEE. The CDR3, as DNA: TGTGCCAGCAGCTTGGCGGGAGTTAATGAGCAGTTCTTC. This sequence encodes CASSLAGVNEQFF.